Listed below are T cell receptor beta chains from one sample, sequenced in a study of immune evolution from preneoplasia to lung adenocarcinoma. The assay was immunoSEQ multiplex PCR, and TCRdb's table has in-frame clones only and misses some. The sample lists 9,500 to 15,000 clones, about 85% seen once, with approximately 3.9% in the top ten. The sample consisted of FFPE tissue from an adenomatous hyperplasia lung lesion. The receptors were sampled from a person aged 50-70 years with lung adenocarcinoma. Each CDR3 is given with its conserved first and last residue. A D gene is named only where the DNA matches it firmly. Size tells how often a clone was seen (once, few, many) or the class of an expanded clone, and some rows leave it out.

J gene | CDR3 length | clone size | D gene | V gene | CDR3 DNA | CDR3 protein
TRBJ2-7 | 16 | once | NA | TRBV21-1 | TGTGCCAGCACTCTAGTCCGACAGGGGGAGACCTACGAGCAGTACTTC | CASTLVRQGETYEQYF
TRBJ1-4 | 15 | once | NA | TRBV6-5 | TGTGCCAGCAGTTACTCGTCTCCCGGTGGTGAAAAACTGTTTTTT | CASSYSSPGGEKLFF
TRBJ2-7 | 11 | NA | NA | TRBV2 | TGTGCCAGCATGGACTCCTACGAGCAGTACTTC | CASMDSYEQYF
TRBJ2-1 | 16 | once | TRBD2 | TRBV19 | TGTGCCAGTAGTATCCCGGGACTAGCGGGAGGGGGTGAGCAGTTCTTC | CASSIPGLAGGGEQFF
TRBJ2-6 | 14 | NA | NA | TRBV2 | TGTGCCAGCAGTGACTATTCCGGGGCCAACGTCCTGACTTTC | CASSDYSGANVLTF
TRBJ1-2 | 14 | NA | TRBD1 | TRBV6-5 | TGTGCCAGCGGCGGGACAGGATCAAACTATAGCTACACCTTC | CASGGTGSNYSYTF
TRBJ2-7 | 15 | few | TRBD2 | TRBV6-6 | TGTGCCAGCAGACTACTAGCGGACATCGGTGGCGAGCAGTACTTC | CASRLLADIGGEQYF
TRBJ2-7 | 12 | NA | TRBD1 | TRBV14 | TGTGCCAGCAGCCTACAGGGGGACGAGCAGTACTTC | CASSLQGDEQYF
TRBJ2-7 | 15 | NA | TRBD1 | TRBV19 | TGTGCCAGTAGTACCCTGAGACAGGGGGCCTACGAGCAGTACTTC | CASSTLRQGAYEQYF
TRBJ2-5 | 15 | NA | TRBD2 | TRBV18 | TGTGCCAGCTCACCGGGGACTAGCGGTGAAGAGACCCAGTACTTC | CASSPGTSGEETQYF
TRBJ2-7 | 14 | NA | NA | TRBV27 | TGTGCCAGCAGCACATCCCCGACTCGTTTCGTGCAGTACTTC | CASSTSPTRFVQYF
TRBJ1-1 | 16 | NA | NA | TRBV15 | TGTGCCACCAGCAGAGGCTCGGACACTGCGTACACTGAAGCTTTCTTT | CATSRGSDTAYTEAFF
TRBJ2-1 | 11 | NA | NA | TRBV19 | TGTGCCAGTAGCTCCTACAATGAGCAGTTCTTC | CASSSYNEQFF
TRBJ1-1 | 15 | NA | TRBD1 | TRBV7-9 | TGTGCCAGCAGCTTCGGTGACAGGGGCGGGACTGAAGCTTTCTTT | CASSFGDRGGTEAFF
TRBJ1-2 | 12 | NA | NA | TRBV19 | TGTGCCAGTAGGACGGGGGACTATGGCTACACCTTC | CASRTGDYGYTF
TRBJ2-3 | 15 | NA | TRBD2 | TRBV6-1 | TGTGCCAGCAGTCCTAGCGGGAGGCCCACAGATACGCAGTATTTT | CASSPSGRPTDTQYF
TRBJ2-7 | 13 | NA | NA | TRBV19 | TGTGCCAGTAGCAGACAGGAGACCTACGAGCAGTACTTC | CASSRQETYEQYF
TRBJ1-1 | 14 | NA | NA | TRBV29-1 | TGCAGCGTTCTCCGGGATGCGGGTGCTACTGAAGCTTTCTTT | CSVLRDAGATEAFF
TRBJ2-5 | 15 | NA | TRBD1 | TRBV6-6 | TGTGCCAGCAGGGGCGGGACAGGCGCTCAAGAGACCCAGTACTTC | CASRGGTGAQETQYF
TRBJ2-5 | 13 | NA | NA | TRBV7-2 | TGTGCCAGCAGCTTAATGAAACAAGAGACCCAGTACTTC | CASSLMKQETQYF
TRBJ2-1 | 15 | NA | TRBD2 | TRBV19 | TGTGCCACCGAGAGCGGGAGAAGGTCCTACAATGAGCAGTTCTTC | CATESGRRSYNEQFF
TRBJ2-3 | 14 | NA | NA | TRBV2 | TGTGCCAGCAGTAGGACTAGGGGGGGAAATACGCAGTATTTT | CASSRTRGGNTQYF
TRBJ1-1 | 15 | NA | TRBD1 | TRBV5-4 | TGTGCCAGCAGCTTAGGACAGGGAAGGAACACTGAAGCTTTCTTT | CASSLGQGRNTEAFF
TRBJ1-1 | 13 | few | NA | TRBV15 | TGTGCCACCAGCAGAACTCAGTACACTGAAGCTTTCTTT | CATSRTQYTEAFF
TRBJ2-5 | 13 | few | TRBD2 | TRBV19 | TGTGCCAGTCGTAGCGGGTTCCAAGAGACCCAGTACTTC | CASRSGFQETQYF
TRBJ2-3 | 16 | once | TRBD1 | TRBV28 | TGTGCCAGCAGTTCCCAACAGGGGCGGTTTTCAGATACGCAGTATTTT | CASSSQQGRFSDTQYF
TRBJ2-1 | 15 | NA | TRBD2 | TRBV9 | TGTGCCAGCAGCGTAGCAGCGGGAGTAGTAAATGAGCAGTTCTTC | CASSVAAGVVNEQFF
TRBJ2-3 | 14 | NA | NA | TRBV7-3 | TGTGCCAGCAGCTTAATGGGCGCGGGAGATACGCAGTATTTT | CASSLMGAGDTQYF
TRBJ1-2 | 14 | NA | TRBD1 | TRBV19 | TGTGCCAGTAGTAGGACAGGGGCCGCTTTTGGCTACACCTTC | CASSRTGAAFGYTF
TRBJ2-4 | 12 | few | NA | TRBV21-1 | TGTGCCAGCAGCAAAAAGAACGTCCTTCAGTACTTC | CASSKKNVLQYF